This T cell receptor beta chain was identified during a study of CD8+ T cells in alopecia areata. Study details: Once tofacitinib had been taken for 6 to 18 months, 6 months off drug followed.

The authors extracted RNA and reverse transcribed it into cDNA as the sequencing template. Sequenced by immunoSEQ multiplex PCR; TCRdb stores in-frame clones only, minus some. The repertoire holds 250,000 or so clones, with approximately 61% as singletons. The sample holds a few counts of this clone. The antigen is undetermined. Distinct nucleotide sequences in the sample also encode this CDR3. Study-wide results and limits: Especially in alopecia totalis/universalis, lesional scalp showed greater clonality than normal scalp did.

Germline-derived CDR1 and CDR2 are SQVTM and ANQGSEA. This CDR3 spans 13 amino acids. V trimming: 6 bases; J trimming: 1 base; junction bases outside the gene matches: 0. The clonotype comes from a human donor with alopecia areata. This chain joins TRBV29-1 and TRBJ2-2, with 9 bases aligning to TRBD1. Material: CD4+ T cells sorted from blood, obtained at week 0. The CDR3 DNA reads TGCAGCGTGGGACAGGGGAACACCGGGGAGCTGTTTTTT. Protein: CSVGQGNTGELFF.